Following are 21 T cell receptor beta chains from one sample sequenced in a study of T-cell memory formation after mild COVID-19. TCRdb ran MiXCR on the 5' RACE reads and lists one entry per CDR3 protein. The sample lists 140,000 to 150,000 distinct CDR3 sequences, about 25% occurring once. What was sequenced was PBMCs or a T cell subset sorted from them (not recorded which). All receptors derive from an adult woman who had mild COVID-19 (a few samples of this study predate the infection). Cell type and time point are not known.

The chain combines TRBV7-8 with TRBJ2-1; 7 nucleotides align to TRBD1. This CDR3 is built from 14 residues. CDR1 is SGHVS and CDR2 is FQNEAQ in the germline V gene. V shed 7 bases and J 8 bases; nucleotides not matched to a gene: 11. CDR3 protein: CASNPRDSFDEQFF. The CDR3 nucleotides read TGTGCCAGCAACCCAAGGGACAGTTTCGATGAGCAGTTCTTC.

This chain joins TRBV6-5 and TRBJ1-2, with D hard to call. The CDR3 spans 14 residues. V was pared by 2 bases and J by 5 bases, with 12 bases between. Per germline, CDR1 MNHEY and CDR2 SVGAGI. The chain's CDR3 is CASSYDLTGYGYTF. The CDR3, as DNA: TGTGCCAGCAGTTACGACTTGACGGGGTATGGCTACACCTTC.

Only a few counts were recorded for this clonotype. The rearrangement uses TRBV11-3 and TRBJ2-1; maybe TRBD2 (6 bases). Trimming shortened V by 0 bases and J by 5 bases, and 14 bases separated the two germline ends. The CDR3 sequence is 16 residues long. Germline loops: CDR1 SGHNT, CDR2 YENEEA. CDR3 sequence: CASSLDGDFFHNEQFF. CDR3 nucleotide sequence: TGTGCCAGCAGCTTAGACGGGGACTTCTTTCACAATGAGCAGTTCTTC. The full variable domain, with the rest looked up from reference TRBV11-3 and TRBJ2-1, is EAGVVQSPRYKIIEKKQPVAFWCNPISGHNTLYWYLQNLGQGPELLIRYENEEAVDDSQLPKDRFSAERLKGVDSTLKIQPAELGDSAVYLCASSLDGDFFHNEQFFGPGTRLTVL.

A few counts support this clonotype. The chain links TRBV9 to TRBJ2-7; either TRBD1 or TRBD2 may fit D (5 bases each). V was cut by 4 bases and J by 1 base, with 15 bases left in between. This CDR3 is built from 15 residues. CDR1 and CDR2 from the germline V gene are SGDLS and YYNGEE. The chain's CDR3 is CASSKPGTDSYEQYF. In DNA, the CDR3 is TGTGCCAGCAGCAAACCCGGGACGGATTCCTACGAGCAGTACTTC. Drawing the rest from reference TRBV9 and TRBJ2-7, the complete variable domain is DSGVTQTPKHLITATGQRVTLRCSPRSGDLSVYWYQQSLDQGLQFLIQYYNGEERAKGNILERFSAQQFPDLHSELNLSSLELGDSALYFCASSKPGTDSYEQYFGPGTRLTVT.

This clonotype was observed a handful of times. V gene TRBV29-1 combines with J gene TRBJ1-1; D is unclear. Germline assignment: CDR1 SQVTM and CDR2 ANQGSEA. V dropped 8 bases and J dropped 5 bases, with 12 bases sitting between them. CDR3 length equals 11 residues. CDR3 protein: CSLHRGTEAFF. CDR3 nucleotide sequence: TGCAGCCTCCATCGTGGGACTGAAGCTTTCTTT. The variable domain in full, with the rest retrieved from reference TRBV29-1 and TRBJ1-1, is SAVISQKPSRDICQRGTSLTIQCQVDSQVTMMFWYRQQPGQSLTLIATANQGSEATYESGFVIDKFPISRPNLTFSTLTVSNMSPEDSSIYLCSLHRGTEAFFGQGTRLTVV.

The chain uses TRBV7-9 and TRBJ2-7; 7 bases align to TRBD2. V was pared by 4 bases and J by 0 bases, with 3 bases of the junction left unmatched. In germline, CDR1 is SEHNR, CDR2 FQNEAQ (reference sequence). CDR3 length: 14 residues. The CDR3 is CASSSGGGSYEQYF. The CDR3 bases are TGTGCCAGCAGCTCTGGGGGGGGCTCCTACGAGCAGTACTTC.

This clonotype has more than one count but fewer than ten. This chain uses TRBV4-1 with TRBJ1-3; D remains unclear. Trimming pared 0 bases from V and 0 bases from J, leaving 3 bases between. The CDR3 length is 14 residues. Germline V CDR1 and CDR2: MGHRA, YSYEKL. The CDR3 loop is CASSQESSGNTIYF. The CDR3 coding sequence is TGCGCCAGCAGCCAAGAGAGCTCTGGAAACACCATATATTTT.

This clonotype has a handful of counts. The chain combines TRBV6-2 or TRBV6-3 with TRBJ2-1; tentative D call: TRBD2 (7 bases). Trimming shortened V by 4 bases and J by 1 base, and 14 bases separated the two germline ends. There are 16 residues in the CDR3. Germline values: CDR1 MNHEY, CDR2 SVGEGT. This CDR3 is CASSFRGGASYNEQFF. As DNA, the CDR3 is TGTGCCAGCAGTTTTAGGGGGGGGGCATCCTACAATGAGCAGTTCTTC.

The chain joins TRBV27 to TRBJ2-5; 9 bases match TRBD2. Per germline, CDR1 MNHEY and CDR2 SMNVEV (reference sequence). J gave up 5 bases and V 7 bases, and 17 bases lay outside the gene matches. The CDR3 covers 17 residues. The CDR3 protein is CASTNLGRGLAYETQYF. CDR3 nucleotide sequence: TGTGCCAGCACTAATTTGGGGAGGGGACTAGCTTACGAGACCCAGTACTTC.

This clonotype was observed a handful of times. The V call is TRBV12-3 or TRBV12-4, the J call TRBJ2-7, with D uncertain. Deletions cut 1 base from V and 3 bases from J, with 7 bases between. The CDR3 spans 13 residues. CDR3 bases: TGTGCCAGCAGTTTAGGCGACGGCTACGAGCAGTACTTC. Protein: CASSLGDGYEQYF.

The chain has TRBV2 and TRBJ2-3, with unresolved D. Trimming stripped 3 bases from V and 3 bases from J, with 7 bases between. CDR1 and CDR2 (germline): SNHLY, FYNNEI. The CDR3 contains 13 residues. The CDR3 reads CASSEYRTDTQYF. The CDR3 coding sequence is TGTGCCAGCAGTGAGTACAGAACAGATACGCAGTATTTT.

The V gene is TRBV4-1, the J gene TRBJ2-3, with 10 bases lining up with TRBD2. The CDR3 contains 16 residues. In germline, CDR1 is MGHRA, CDR2 YSYEKL. V lost 1 base and J lost 3; bases outside the gene matches: 4. CDR3 in amino acids: CASSQVLAGRTDTQYF. CDR3 nucleotide sequence: TGCGCCAGCAGCCAAGTACTAGCGGGGCGGACAGATACGCAGTATTTT.

This clonotype came up once. The V gene is TRBV6-5, the J gene TRBJ2-2, with TRBD2 identical over 8 bases. The CDR3 runs 20 residues. Germline trimming cut 0 bases from V and 7 bases from J; bases unmatched to any gene: 19. CDR1 and CDR2 from the germline V gene are MNHEY and SVGAGI. CDR3 protein: CASSYSTSPGLGPFSGELFF. In DNA, the CDR3 is TGTGCCAGCAGTTACTCGACCTCTCCGGGACTAGGACCTTTCAGCGGGGAGCTGTTTTTT.

This clonotype was found a few times. The chain couples TRBV12-3 or TRBV12-4 to TRBJ2-3; TRBD2 matches at 7 bases. Trimming at V came to 6 bases and at J to 3 bases, leaving 9 bases not matched to a gene. The CDR3 consists of 15 residues. CDR3 sequence: CASSRSGLETDTQYF. The DNA of the CDR3 is TGTGCCAGCAGCCGCAGCGGACTAGAGACAGATACGCAGTATTTT.

The chain uses TRBV7-3 and TRBJ2-3; TRBD2 agrees at 10 bases. Germline V lookup: CDR1 SGHTA, CDR2 FQGTGA. The CDR3 runs to 16 residues. With V trimmed by 4 bases and J by 5 bases, 9 bases remained unmatched. Here the CDR3 DNA reads TGTGCCAGCAGCTCTAGCGGGAGTCCTTCTGTAGATACGCAGTATTTT. This sequence encodes CASSSSGSPSVDTQYF.

This clonotype was detected only once. The chain couples TRBV12-3 or TRBV12-4 to TRBJ1-6, with D possibly being TRBD1 (6 bases). V shed 3 bases and J shed 8 bases, with 17 bases lying between them. This CDR3 is built from 16 residues. CDR3: CASSLSGATPYSPLHF. The CDR3 DNA follows: TGTGCCAGCAGTTTGTCGGGGGCGACACCTTATTCACCCCTCCACTTT.

This clonotype was detected a few times. The chain couples TRBV9 to TRBJ2-1; 10 bases are a match to TRBD2. The CDR3 has 16 residues. Germline trimming cut 3 bases from V and 9 bases from J; bases unmatched to any gene: 12. Germline V gives CDR1 SGDLS, CDR2 YYNGEE. The CDR3 is CASSALTSGSTSEQFF. The CDR3 bases are TGTGCCAGCAGCGCCCTGACTAGCGGGTCTACGAGTGAGCAGTTCTTC.

This clonotype turned up a few times. This chain uses TRBV6-5 with TRBJ2-7; 9 bases agree with TRBD2. Trimming took 6 bases from V and 3 from J; bases not matched to a gene: 6. The V gene's germline CDR1 is MNHEY and CDR2 SVGAGI. The CDR3 spans 14 residues. The CDR3 is CASSRTSVDYEQYF. The CDR3, as DNA: TGTGCCAGCAGCCGGACTAGCGTGGACTACGAGCAGTACTTC.

The gene calls are TRBV7-6 and TRBJ2-5; D not certain. CDR3 length: 12 residues. With 4 bases removed from V and 2 bases from J, the gap between germline ends came to 5 bases. CDR1 SGHVS and CDR2 FNYEAQ come from the germline V gene. CDR3 in DNA: TGTGCCAGCAGCTCGTCACAAGAGACCCAGTACTTC. Translated, it gives CASSSSQETQYF.

This clonotype was found a few times. The J gene is TRBJ1-1, the V gene TRBV7-2; 7 nucleotides match TRBD1. This CDR3 has 18 residues. Germline V gene lookup returns CDR1 SGHTA and CDR2 FQGNSA. J was trimmed by 3 bases and V by 5 bases; bases with no gene match: 18. CDR3 residues: CASSLPLPRQGRDTEAFF. CDR3 nucleotide sequence: TGTGCCAGCAGCCTACCCCTCCCCCGACAGGGTCGAGACACTGAAGCTTTCTTT.

This chain uses TRBV15 with TRBJ1-5; 8 nucleotides agree with TRBD1. Germline CDR1 and CDR2: LNHNV and YYDKDF (reference sequence). V lost 9 bases to trimming and J lost 5 bases; unmatched junction nucleotides: 9. This CDR3 comprises 14 residues. The DNA of the CDR3 is TGTGCCACTACGGACAGGGATTTTGATCAGCCCCAGCATTTT. This encodes CATTDRDFDQPQHF.